One and the same sample provided the 27 T cell receptor beta chains below, sequenced in a study of blood T cell repertoires in COVID-19. TCRdb's table, derived via immunoSEQ multiplex PCR, lists solely in-frame clones and lacks some. The table records some 87,000 clones, more than 80% of them present only once. The sample consisted of peripheral blood. Receptor source: a human donor in a cohort sampled during active COVID-19.

V and J are TRBV6-5 and TRBJ1-3, with D possibly being TRBD1 (5 bases). The CDR3 runs 15 residues. Germline CDR1 is MNHEY and CDR2 is SVGAGI. V was cut by 8 bases and J by 0 bases, with 14 bases left in between. DNA for the CDR3: TGTGCCAGCCAGCTTTCCGGGGGCTCTGGAAACACCATATATTTT. This codes for CASQLSGGSGNTIYF.

The J gene is TRBJ2-1, the V gene TRBV24-1, with 8 bases fitting TRBD2. The CDR3 has 15 residues. The junction had 9 bases not matched to a gene; V was cut back by 7 bases and J by 5 bases. Germline CDR1 reads KGHDR; CDR2 reads SFDVKD. For the CDR3, the DNA is TGTGCCACCAGCGATAGCGGGGCTTTTGACAATGAGCAGTTCTTC. It specifies CATSDSGAFDNEQFF.

This chain links TRBV3-1 (or the pseudogene TRBV3-2) with TRBJ2-1, with 12 positions matching TRBD2. The CDR3 is made up of 16 amino acids. CDR1 is LGHDT and CDR2 is YNNKEL in the germline V gene (reference sequence). V shed 3 bases and J 5 bases; nucleotides not matched to a gene: 5. CDR3 sequence (DNA): TGTGCCAGCAGCCACTCGACTAGCGGGAGCAACAATGAGCAGTTCTTC. Translating gives CASSHSTSGSNNEQFF.

The gene calls are TRBV7-8 and TRBJ1-2, with D possibly matching TRBD1 (5 bases). Germline CDR1 is SGHVS and CDR2 is FQNEAQ. The CDR3 sequence is 12 residues long. V was pared by 4 bases and J by 7 bases, with 10 bases between. CDR3 protein: CASSSGNFGYTF. The CDR3 DNA reads as TGTGCCAGCAGCTCAGGGAATTTTGGCTACACCTTC.

This chain connects TRBV2 to TRBJ2-1; the D gene is possibly TRBD2 (5 bases). The germline V gene has CDR1 SNHLY and CDR2 FYNNEI. The CDR3 is made up of 14 amino acids. V lost 2 bases to trimming and J lost 10 bases, with 15 bases between them. In DNA, the CDR3 is TGTGCCAGCAGTGAAACCCGTACTAGTGGCGAGCAGTTCTTC. This codes for CASSETRTSGEQFF.

The chain combines TRBV29-1 with TRBJ2-7, with TRBD1 identical over 7 bases. This CDR3 has 12 residues. The germline gives CDR1 SQVTM, CDR2 ANQGSEA. J gave up 5 bases and V 4 bases, and 5 bases lay outside the gene matches. CDR3 region: CSVGQGRNEQYF. DNA of the CDR3: TGCAGCGTTGGACAGGGTCGCAACGAGCAGTACTTC.

The gene calls are TRBV6-8 and TRBJ1-1; 9 nucleotides line up with TRBD1. Trimming removed 7 bases from V and 7 bases from J; junction bases left unmatched: 10. CDR3 size: 14 residues. Germline V CDR1 and CDR2: MNHGY, SAAAGT. The CDR3 reads CASTIDRGKGEAFF. The CDR3 DNA sequence: TGTGCCAGCACCATAGACAGGGGGAAGGGTGAAGCTTTCTTT.

This chain connects TRBV28 to TRBJ2-5, with D unclear. Looked up from germline, CDR1 is MDHEN and CDR2 is SYDVKM. The ends were cut back, 3 bases at V and 5 bases at J, with 10 bases in the middle. The CDR3 length is 13 residues. The CDR3 protein is CASSFNRLETQYF. CDR3 DNA sequence: TGTGCCAGCAGTTTTAACAGATTGGAGACCCAGTACTTC.

This chain uses TRBV6-5 with TRBJ1-5; TRBD1 matches at 9 bases. Germline V gene lookup returns CDR1 MNHEY and CDR2 SVGAGI. The CDR3 has 15 amino acids. Unmatched junction bases numbered 6, after V lost 5 bases and J lost 4 bases. For the CDR3, the DNA is TGTGCCAGCAGTCATGGGGGGACAGGGAATCAGCCCCAGCATTTT. Its protein product is CASSHGGTGNQPQHF.

The chain recombines TRBV27 with TRBJ1-5; 7 positions agree with TRBD1. Trimming took 7 bases from V and 11 from J; bases not matched to a gene: 11. The CDR3 spans 13 residues. CDR1 MNHEY and CDR2 SMNVEV come from the germline V gene (reference sequence). The CDR3 region is CASTPFEGAAQHF. CDR3 DNA sequence: TGTGCCAGCACCCCTTTCGAGGGGGCGGCCCAGCATTTT.

The rearrangement uses TRBV7-2 and TRBJ1-5; TRBD1 aligns across 7 bases. The CDR3 sequence is 15 residues long. Unmatched junction bases numbered 7, after V lost 5 bases and J lost 3 bases. CDR1 SGHTA and CDR2 FQGNSA come from the germline V gene. In DNA, the CDR3 is TGTGCCAGCAGCGCCGCGACAGGGCACAATCAGCCCCAGCATTTT. Amino acids: CASSAATGHNQPQHF.

V gene TRBV5-1 combines with J gene TRBJ2-3; 10 nucleotides match TRBD2. The CDR3 totals 16 residues. The germline V gene encodes CDR1 SGHRS and CDR2 YFSETQ. V was pared by 4 bases and J by 5 bases, with 10 bases of the junction left unmatched. CDR3 in DNA: TGCGCCAGCAGCGTGGGACTAGCGAGAGACCAAGATACGCAGTATTTT. It specifies CASSVGLARDQDTQYF.

This chain joins TRBV19 and TRBJ1-5; possible D gene TRBD1, 5 bases. Germline values: CDR1 LNHDA, CDR2 SQIVND (reference sequence). The V end lost 1 base, the J end lost 0 bases, and 10 bases lay between the germline ends. The CDR3 length is 16 residues. The CDR3 region has the DNA TGTGCCAGTAGTATAGGGGGCAGCCATAGCAATCAGCCCCAGCATTTT. Translation: CASSIGGSHSNQPQHF.

The rearrangement uses TRBV6-5 and TRBJ2-2, with a possible D match to TRBD2 (5 bases). This CDR3 region has 14 residues. The V and J ends lost 7 bases and 4 bases respectively, with 13 bases between them. Germline CDR1 reads MNHEY; CDR2 reads SVGAGI. The chain's CDR3 is CASKKLGGTGELFF. The CDR3 DNA sequence: TGTGCCAGCAAAAAGCTCGGAGGCACCGGGGAGCTGTTTTTT.

The chain employs TRBV24-1 and TRBJ1-5, with 11 bases that match TRBD1. J gave up 3 bases and V 7 bases, and 10 bases lay outside the gene matches. This CDR3 is built from 17 residues. From germline, CDR1 is KGHDR and CDR2 SFDVKD. CDR3 in amino acids: CATRRTGGERNNQPQHF. As DNA, the CDR3 is TGTGCCACCAGGAGGACAGGGGGCGAGCGGAACAATCAGCCCCAGCATTTT.

This clone was detected once. The chain couples TRBV14 to TRBJ1-1; D is possibly TRBD1 (5 bases). The CDR3 loop spans 15 amino acids. The V end was cut by 3 bases, the J end by 1 base, with 12 bases between. Germline V lookup: CDR1 SGHDN, CDR2 FVKESK. CDR3 region: CASSHTGAANTEAFF. The CDR3 DNA sequence: TGTGCCAGCAGCCATACAGGTGCCGCGAACACTGAAGCTTTCTTT.

The chain joins TRBV27 to TRBJ2-1, with 7 bases matching TRBD2. Germline V gene sequence: CDR1 MNHEY, CDR2 SMNVEV (reference sequence). V was pared by 8 bases and J by 4 bases, with 11 bases of the junction left unmatched. The CDR3 spans 15 residues. CDR3 region: CASAPLGGSYNEQFF. For the CDR3, the DNA is TGTGCCAGCGCCCCCTTGGGGGGGTCGTACAATGAGCAGTTCTTC.

V and J are TRBV28 and TRBJ1-6; TRBD1 matches at 8 bases. The CDR3 spans 14 residues. Looked up from germline, CDR1 is MDHEN and CDR2 is SYDVKM. Trimming took 7 bases from V and 9 from J; bases not matched to a gene: 8. The CDR3 is CASKTDRGPSPLHF. CDR3 coding DNA: TGTGCCAGCAAAACCGACAGGGGACCTTCACCCCTCCACTTT.

Worth noting for this clone: A junction end diverges from the germline sequence, so it may reflect a read error. The chain carries TRBV5-5 and TRBJ1-4; D is perhaps TRBD1 (5 bases). Germline V CDR1 and CDR2: SGHKS, YYEKEE (reference sequence). The CDR3 is made up of 15 amino acids. The CDR3 region has the DNA TGTGCCAGCAGCCCGGTGACAGACGTTAATCAAAAACTGTTTTTT. Protein product: CASSPVTDVNQKLFF.

The chain couples TRBV5-1 to TRBJ2-7; 8 positions agree with TRBD1. The CDR3 is 16 amino acids. V trimming: 4 bases; J trimming: 2 bases; junction bases outside the gene matches: 11. Germline V gene lookup returns CDR1 SGHRS and CDR2 YFSETQ. The CDR3 reads CASSRTIGQGPYEQYF. The CDR3 DNA is TGCGCCAGCAGCCGGACGATTGGACAGGGCCCCTACGAGCAGTACTTC. The full variable domain, in which reference TRBV5-1 and TRBJ2-7 provide the parts outside the CDR3, is KAGVTQTPRYLIKTRGQQVTLSCSPISGHRSVSWYQQTPGQGLQFLFEYFSETQRNKGNFPGRFSGRQFSNSRSEMNVSTLELGDSALYLCASSRTIGQGPYEQYFGPGTRLTVT.

This chain uses TRBV11-2 with TRBJ1-1, with D unresolved. Germline CDR1 is SGHAT and CDR2 is FQNNGV. This CDR3 has 14 residues. V lost 5 bases to trimming and J lost 4 bases, with 14 bases between them. CDR3 coding DNA: TGTGCCAGCAGCCCCGGACTGGTTTTCACTGAAGCTTTCTTT. This translates into CASSPGLVFTEAFF.

V and J are TRBV24-1 and TRBJ2-1; 13 bases match TRBD2. J was trimmed by 0 bases and V by 10 bases; bases with no gene match: 17. The CDR3 runs 20 residues. The germline gives CDR1 KGHDR, CDR2 SFDVKD. This CDR3 is CATSPRPGLAGYSSYNEQFF. The CDR3 DNA sequence: TGTGCCACAAGTCCTCGTCCGGGACTAGCGGGGTACAGCTCCTACAATGAGCAGTTCTTC.

This chain uses TRBV11-2 with TRBJ1-1, with D possibly matching TRBD1 (5 bases). Germline CDR1 and CDR2: SGHAT and FQNNGV. The CDR3 sequence is 15 residues long. Trimming cost V 0 bases and J 6 bases, with 14 bases left between them. The CDR3 here is CASSLDAGVASEAFF. The CDR3 region has the DNA TGTGCCAGCAGCTTAGACGCGGGGGTTGCATCTGAAGCTTTCTTT. Full variable domain (rest looked up from reference TRBV11-2 and TRBJ1-1): EAGVAQSPRYKIIEKRQSVAFWCNPISGHATLYWYQQILGQGPKLLIQFQNNGVVDDSQLPKDRFSAERLKGVDSTLKIQPAKLEDSAVYLCASSLDAGVASEAFFGQGTRLTVV.

This clone was recorded only once. This rearrangement joins TRBV7-9 to TRBJ2-1; no clear D gene. The CDR3 totals 18 residues. Germline CDR1 reads SEHNR; CDR2 reads FQNEAQ (reference sequence). Trimming shortened V by 3 bases and J by 0 bases, and 18 bases separated the two germline ends. The DNA for the CDR3 is TGTGCCAGCAGCTTTAATTGGCCTTCTTCAAGCTCCTACAATGAGCAGTTCTTC. It translates to CASSFNWPSSSSYNEQFF.

This rearrangement joins TRBV7-9 to TRBJ1-2, with 7 bases lining up with TRBD1. The CDR3 is made up of 13 amino acids. Germline CDR1 reads SEHNR; CDR2 reads FQNEAQ (reference sequence). Trimming at V came to 5 bases and at J to 4 bases, leaving 4 bases not matched to a gene. The chain's CDR3 is CASSPGTAYGYTF. As DNA, the CDR3 is TGTGCCAGCAGCCCGGGGACAGCCTATGGCTACACCTTC.

V usage is TRBV18 and J usage is TRBJ2-5, with D maybe TRBD2 (6 bases). CDR3 length: 16 residues. Germline V gene lookup returns CDR1 KGHSH and CDR2 LQKENI. Trimming stripped 3 bases from V and 4 bases from J, with 18 bases between. The CDR3 spells CASSPGVGGAGETQYF. The CDR3 nucleotides are TGTGCCAGCTCACCGGGGGTTGGCGGGGCCGGAGAGACCCAGTACTTC. The full variable domain, rest sourced from reference TRBV18 and TRBJ2-5, is NAGVMQNPRHLVRRRGQEARLRCSPMKGHSHVYWYRQLPEEGLKFMVYLQKENIIDESGMPKERFSAEFPKEGPSILRIQQVVRGDSAAYFCASSPGVGGAGETQYFGPGTRLLVL.

V usage is TRBV4-1 and J usage is TRBJ1-2; D unclear. Germline CDR1 MGHRA, CDR2 YSYEKL. V was shortened by 1 base and J by 4 bases, with 25 bases between the two germline ends. The CDR3 spans 19 residues. In nucleotides, the CDR3 is TGCGCCAGCAGCCAAGCTATAGCATCTTCTTGGAGGGATGGCTATGGCTACACCTTC. Translation: CASSQAIASSWRDGYGYTF.